Presented here are 23 T cell receptor beta chains from one specimen sequenced in a study of CD4+ T cells in melanoma. Assay used: immunoSEQ multiplex PCR; TCRdb lists only in-frame clones, some missing. The table has around 110,000 clones, around 92% seen once; the top ten hold less than 4%. The sample taken for sequencing was peripheral blood. The origin of the receptors is a human donor with melanoma.

This sequence joins TRBV7-2 and TRBJ2-7; TRBD2 might be the D (5 bases). The CDR3 contains 12 residues. Germline lookup yields CDR1 SGHTA and CDR2 FQGNSA. V was shortened by 7 bases and J by 8 bases, with 15 bases between the two germline ends. The CDR3 DNA follows: TGTGCCAGCACCTCAGGAGGTGGTCAGCAGTACTTC. It is translated as CASTSGGGQQYF.

This chain uses TRBV5-1 with TRBJ2-3, with TRBD1 matching 7 bases. The CDR3 runs 15 residues. Unmatched junction bases numbered 7, after V lost 4 bases and J lost 2 bases. Germline assignment: CDR1 SGHRS and CDR2 YFSETQ. CDR3 in DNA: TGCGCCAGCAGCGCTGGACAGGCAGACACAGATACGCAGTATTTT. It encodes CASSAGQADTDTQYF.

The rearrangement uses TRBV19 and TRBJ2-2; unclear D gene. V was trimmed by 4 bases and J by 0 bases, leaving 6 bases between them. CDR3 size: 14 residues. Germline V gene sequence: CDR1 LNHDA, CDR2 SQIVND (reference sequence). The DNA for the CDR3 is TGTGCCAGTAGTACGACGGCGAACACCGGGGAGCTGTTTTTT. It is translated as CASSTTANTGELFF.

The chain links TRBV19 to TRBJ1-4, with TRBD1 matching 7 bases. Germline CDR1 LNHDA, CDR2 SQIVND (reference sequence). With 7 bases clipped from V and 0 bases from J, the junction kept 8 bases outside the gene matches. The CDR3 extends over 16 amino acids. The CDR3 reads CASTNRDRPTNEKLFF. The CDR3 nucleotides are TGTGCCAGTACGAACCGGGACAGACCAACTAATGAAAAACTGTTTTTT.

The chain joins TRBV9 to TRBJ2-1, with TRBD1 identical over 10 bases. Germline-derived CDR1 and CDR2 are SGDLS and YYNGEE. The CDR3 is 15 amino acids. V was pared by 4 bases and J by 2 bases, with 3 bases of the junction left unmatched. CDR3 nucleotides: TGTGCCAGCAGCACCGGACAGGGGGCCTACAATGAGCAGTTCTTC. This translates into CASSTGQGAYNEQFF. Complete variable domain (other parts from reference TRBV9 and TRBJ2-1): DSGVTQTPKHLITATGQRVTLRCSPRSGDLSVYWYQQSLDQGLQFLIQYYNGEERAKGNILERFSAQQFPDLHSELNLSSLELGDSALYFCASSTGQGAYNEQFFGPGTRLTVL.

This chain uses TRBV7-9 with TRBJ1-3; D unclear. The germline CDR1 and CDR2 sequences are SEHNR and FQNEAQ (reference sequence). This CDR3 comprises 14 residues. V was cut by 1 base and J by 2 bases, with 6 bases left in between. The CDR3 DNA reads TGTGCCAGCAGCTTAGGCCAAGCTGGAAACACCATATATTTT. This codes for CASSLGQAGNTIYF.

V and J are TRBV19 and TRBJ1-5; a possible D gene is TRBD1 (6 bases). V lost 5 bases to trimming and J lost 6 bases, with 11 bases between them. This CDR3 region has 13 residues. Per the germline V gene, CDR1 is LNHDA and CDR2 is SQIVND (reference sequence). CDR3 nucleotides: TGTGCCAGTAGTCTACAGGGTGGTCAGCCCCAGCATTTT. Translated: CASSLQGGQPQHF.

The chain employs TRBV10-3 and TRBJ2-2, with 9 bases lining up with TRBD2. There are 14 residues in the CDR3. Germline assignment: CDR1 ENHRY and CDR2 SYGVKD. V lost 10 bases and J lost 3; bases outside the gene matches: 6. In nucleotides, the CDR3 is TGTGCCACAAGTGGCGGGAGGGACACCGGGGAGCTGTTTTTT. Encoded protein: CATSGGRDTGELFF.

The chain carries TRBV7-9 and TRBJ2-3; D not resolved. Between the trimmed V and J ends, which lost 4 bases and 0 bases, there was a span of 11 bases. This CDR3 has 15 residues. CDR1 and CDR2 from the germline V gene are SEHNR and FQNEAQ (reference sequence). This chain's CDR3 is CASSYIQTSTDTQYF. CDR3 coding DNA: TGTGCCAGCAGCTATATTCAAACTAGCACAGATACGCAGTATTTT.

The J gene is TRBJ2-7, the V gene TRBV7-8; D is unclear. The CDR3 consists of 14 residues. V lost 4 bases and J lost 11, with 21 bases in between. The germline V gene has CDR1 SGHVS and CDR2 FQNEAQ. CDR3 sequence reads: CASSSQTIKELEYF. For the CDR3, the DNA is TGTGCCAGCAGCTCCCAAACTATCAAGGAGTTGGAGTACTTC.

This clone was counted a single time. The genes are TRBV9 and TRBJ2-1; D unresolved. Trimming took off 0 bases at V and 5 bases at J, with 15 bases between the two ends. CDR3 size: 16 residues. Germline V gives CDR1 SGDLS, CDR2 YYNGEE. This CDR3 reads CASSVVVGRLNNEQFF. The CDR3 DNA sequence: TGTGCCAGCAGCGTAGTAGTGGGTCGATTGAACAATGAGCAGTTCTTC. The full variable domain, completed using reference TRBV9 and TRBJ2-1, is DSGVTQTPKHLITATGQRVTLRCSPRSGDLSVYWYQQSLDQGLQFLIQYYNGEERAKGNILERFSAQQFPDLHSELNLSSLELGDSALYFCASSVVVGRLNNEQFFGPGTRLTVL.

The rearrangement uses TRBV21-1 and TRBJ2-3; the table gives TRBD2 as D, unverified against the DNA. TRBV21-1 is shown as a pseudogene. This CDR3 spans 18 amino acids. This CDR3 reads CASSKVLAGGPATDTQYF. For the CDR3, the DNA is TGTGCCAGCAGCAAAGTCCTAGCGGGGGGGCCCGCCACAGATACGCAGTATTTT.

This rearrangement joins TRBV11-3 to TRBJ2-7; D gene ambiguous. The CDR3 covers 13 residues. Germline V gene data show CDR1 as SGHNT and CDR2 as YENEEA. V was cut by 4 bases and J by 2 bases, with 9 bases left in between. The CDR3 DNA sequence: TGTGCCAGCAGCTCGGGCCCGACCTACGAGCAGTACTTC. Translated: CASSSGPTYEQYF.

The chain employs TRBV19 and TRBJ1-2; D remains unclear. The germline V gene has CDR1 LNHDA and CDR2 SQIVND (reference sequence). The CDR3 is 13 residues long. Trimming stripped 2 bases from V and 5 bases from J, with 9 bases between. As DNA, the CDR3 is TGTGCCAGTAGTATAAGAGGGCAATATGGCTACACCTTC. This sequence encodes CASSIRGQYGYTF.

The genes are TRBV5-1 and TRBJ1-2; D uncertain. V lost 4 bases and J lost 5, with 15 bases in between. The CDR3 covers 14 residues. The germline CDR1 and CDR2 sequences are SGHRS and YFSETQ. The CDR3 nucleotides are TGCGCCAGCAGCCTGTCGGAGACGATTTATGGCTACACCTTC. Its translation: CASSLSETIYGYTF.

The chain has TRBV30 and TRBJ1-2; TRBD1 matches at 7 bases. This CDR3 spans 12 amino acids. The V gene end was trimmed by 1 base and the J gene end by 13 bases; junction bases not matched to a gene: 9. Germline V gives CDR1 GTSNPN, CDR2 SVGIG (reference sequence). In nucleotides, the CDR3 is TGTGCCTGGAGTGGGGGGGGGACAGTACGCACCTTC. Protein: CAWSGGGTVRTF.

The chain couples TRBV10-3 to TRBJ2-2; tentatively, D is TRBD1 or TRBD2 (6 bases each). The CDR3 has 15 amino acids. Germline V gene sequence: CDR1 ENHRY, CDR2 SYGVKD. V shed 3 bases and J shed 3 bases, with 11 bases lying between them. CDR3 sequence reads: CAISDVGGYTGELFF. CDR3 sequence (DNA): TGTGCCATCAGTGATGTAGGGGGGTACACCGGGGAGCTGTTTTTT.

The chain carries TRBV5-4 and TRBJ1-4; D is unclear. The germline V and J ends were trimmed by 4 bases and 7 bases, with 17 bases remaining between them. Per the germline V gene, CDR1 is SGHNT and CDR2 is YYREEE (reference sequence). The CDR3 loop spans 15 amino acids. The CDR3 DNA is TGTGCCAGCAGCCCGGTGGACGGAGGCTCTGAAAAACTGTTTTTT. It encodes CASSPVDGGSEKLFF.

In the case of this clone: Because the CDR3's place on the DNA is in doubt, the DNA is left out and the CDR3 is given as listed by TCRdb. This rearrangement joins TRBV21-1 to TRBJ2-7; the table's TRBD1 call for D was not verified on the DNA. TRBV21-1 is classified as a pseudogene. The CDR3 totals 22 residues, both ends included. This CDR3 is CASSKSNISWGQGARISYEQYF.

The chain joins TRBV7-9 to TRBJ2-6; D is ambiguous. Germline V gives CDR1 SEHNR, CDR2 FQNEAQ (reference sequence). V lost 1 base and J lost 5, with 9 bases in between. The CDR3 is 15 residues long. The CDR3 DNA is TGTGCCAGCAGCTTAGGGCCCGCTAGGGCCAACGTCCTGACTTTC. Its translation is CASSLGPARANVLTF.

This CDR3 is CASRIAGSYEQYF. The CDR3 nucleotides are TGTGCCAGCAGGATAGCGGGCTCCTACGAGCAGTACTTC. This rearrangement joins TRBV2 to TRBJ2-5; 7 bases are shared with TRBD2. The better agreement between TRBJ2-7 and the DNA end casts doubt on the J call. CDR1 is SNHLY and CDR2 is FYNNEI in the germline V gene. The CDR3 is 13 residues long.

V usage is TRBV5-1 and J usage is TRBJ2-5; D not certain. From germline, CDR1 is SGHRS and CDR2 YFSETQ. The CDR3 is 13 residues long. Trimming removed 3 bases from V and 2 bases from J, with 8 bases in between. CDR3 sequence: CASSWGLQETQYF. Here the CDR3 DNA reads TGCGCCAGCAGCTGGGGTTTACAAGAGACCCAGTACTTC. Complete variable domain (other parts from reference TRBV5-1 and TRBJ2-5): KAGVTQTPRYLIKTRGQQVTLSCSPISGHRSVSWYQQTPGQGLQFLFEYFSETQRNKGNFPGRFSGRQFSNSRSEMNVSTLELGDSALYLCASSWGLQETQYFGPGTRLLVL.

This clone has just one count. V is TRBV4-1 and J is TRBJ2-5; D is possibly TRBD2 (6 bases). Trimming took off 1 base at V and 2 bases at J, with 20 bases between the two ends. Germline V CDR1 and CDR2: MGHRA, YSYEKL. The CDR3 totals 18 residues. The CDR3 sequence: CASSQAPGIAEAQETQYF. CDR3 nucleotides: TGCGCCAGCAGCCAAGCCCCGGGGATAGCGGAAGCGCAAGAGACCCAGTACTTC.